The T cell receptor beta chain described here comes from a study of T cells in Graves' hyperthyroidism and ophthalmopathy. Study observations and caveats: Model output signaled ophthalmopathy a median around 5.9 months ahead of onset. A model of 13 V-J pairs discriminated ophthalmopathy from stable hyperthyroidism.

The CDR3 is made up of 15 amino acids. Trimming took off 5 bases at V and 2 bases at J, with 16 bases between the two ends. Per the germline V gene, CDR1 is MNHEY and CDR2 is SMNVEV (reference sequence). Many counts were recorded for this clonotype. What it binds is not known. Regions amplified from RNA transcripts were the TCR beta CDR3 regions. TCR CDR3 regions were first amplified by RT-PCR with HTBI primers. TCRdb fed the multiplex PCR reads into MiXCR, producing one record per CDR3 protein. The sample includes about 380,000 distinct CDR3 sequences, about 14% of them seen just once. The sequence came from a woman aged 55-70 years with Graves' hyperthyroidism. The rearrangement uses TRBV27 and TRBJ2-7; tentative D call: TRBD1 (6 bases). The specimen sequenced was blood. DNA for the CDR3: TGTGCCAGCAGTCACCACAGGGTGAGGCCCTACGAGCAGTACTTC. As protein: CASSHHRVRPYEQYF.